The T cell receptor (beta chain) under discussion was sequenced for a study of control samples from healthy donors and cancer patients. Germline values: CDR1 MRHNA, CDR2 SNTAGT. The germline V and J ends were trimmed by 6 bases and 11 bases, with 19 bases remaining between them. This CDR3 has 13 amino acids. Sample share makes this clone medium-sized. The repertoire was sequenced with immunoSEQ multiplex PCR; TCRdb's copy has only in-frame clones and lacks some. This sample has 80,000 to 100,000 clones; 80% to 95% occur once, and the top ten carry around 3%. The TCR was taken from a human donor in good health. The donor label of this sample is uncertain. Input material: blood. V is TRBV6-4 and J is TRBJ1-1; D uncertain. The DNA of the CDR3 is TGTGCCAGCAGCCCCAAGGGCGAAGTAGGCGCTTTCTTT. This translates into CASSPKGEVGAFF.